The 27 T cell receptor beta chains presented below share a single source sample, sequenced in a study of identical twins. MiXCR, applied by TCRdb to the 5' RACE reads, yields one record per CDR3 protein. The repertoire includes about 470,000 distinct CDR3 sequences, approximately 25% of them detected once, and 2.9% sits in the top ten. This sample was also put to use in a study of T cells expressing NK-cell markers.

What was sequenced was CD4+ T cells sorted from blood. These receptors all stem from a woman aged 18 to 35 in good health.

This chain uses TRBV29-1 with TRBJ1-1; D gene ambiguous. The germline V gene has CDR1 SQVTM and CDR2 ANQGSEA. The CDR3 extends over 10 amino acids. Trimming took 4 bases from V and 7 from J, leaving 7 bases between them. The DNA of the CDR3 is TGCAGCGTTGGAGGCAATGAAGCTTTCTTT. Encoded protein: CSVGGNEAFF.

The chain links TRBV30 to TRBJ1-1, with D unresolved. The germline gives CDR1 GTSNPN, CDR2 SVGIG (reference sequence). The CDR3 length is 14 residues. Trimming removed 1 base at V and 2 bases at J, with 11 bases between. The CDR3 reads CAWSDRGGNTEAFF. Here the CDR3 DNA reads TGTGCCTGGAGTGACCGAGGCGGAAACACTGAAGCTTTCTTT.

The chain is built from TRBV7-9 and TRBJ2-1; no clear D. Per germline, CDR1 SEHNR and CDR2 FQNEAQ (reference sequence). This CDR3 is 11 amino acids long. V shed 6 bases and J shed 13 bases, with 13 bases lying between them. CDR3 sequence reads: CASRRETHQFF. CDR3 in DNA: TGTGCCAGCAGACGCGAGACTCACCAGTTCTTC.

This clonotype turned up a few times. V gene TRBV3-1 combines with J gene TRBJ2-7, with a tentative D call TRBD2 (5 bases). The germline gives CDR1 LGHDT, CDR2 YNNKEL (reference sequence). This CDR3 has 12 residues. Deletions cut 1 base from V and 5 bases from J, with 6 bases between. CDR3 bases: TGTGCCAGCAGCCAAGCCGGGGACGAGCAGTACTTC. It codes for CASSQAGDEQYF.

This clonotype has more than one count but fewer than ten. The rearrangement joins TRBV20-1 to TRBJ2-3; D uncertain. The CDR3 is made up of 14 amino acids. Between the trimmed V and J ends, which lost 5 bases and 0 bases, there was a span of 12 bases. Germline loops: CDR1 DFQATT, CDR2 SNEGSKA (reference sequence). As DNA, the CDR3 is TGCAGTGCTGCCCCCGGGTCTAGCACAGATACGCAGTATTTT. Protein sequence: CSAAPGSSTDTQYF.

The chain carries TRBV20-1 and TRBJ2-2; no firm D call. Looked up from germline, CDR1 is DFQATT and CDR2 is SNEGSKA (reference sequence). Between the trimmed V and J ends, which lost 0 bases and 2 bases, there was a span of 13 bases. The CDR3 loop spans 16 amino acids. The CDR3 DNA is TGCAGTGCTAGAGATCTTAAGCGAGGAAACACCGGGGAGCTGTTTTTT. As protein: CSARDLKRGNTGELFF.

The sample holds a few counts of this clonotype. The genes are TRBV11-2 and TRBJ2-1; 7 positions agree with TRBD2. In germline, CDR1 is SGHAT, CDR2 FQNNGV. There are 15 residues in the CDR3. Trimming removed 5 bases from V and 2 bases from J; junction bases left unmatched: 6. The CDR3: CASSLRTRAYNEQFF. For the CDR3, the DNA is TGTGCCAGCAGCCTCCGGACTAGGGCCTACAATGAGCAGTTCTTC.

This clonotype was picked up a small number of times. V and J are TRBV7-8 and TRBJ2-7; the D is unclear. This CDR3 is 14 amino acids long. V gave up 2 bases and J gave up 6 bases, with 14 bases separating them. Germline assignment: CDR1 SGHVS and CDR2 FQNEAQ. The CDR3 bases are TGTGCCAGCAGCTTAATCTCGCCAGGCCCCGAGCAGTACTTC. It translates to CASSLISPGPEQYF.

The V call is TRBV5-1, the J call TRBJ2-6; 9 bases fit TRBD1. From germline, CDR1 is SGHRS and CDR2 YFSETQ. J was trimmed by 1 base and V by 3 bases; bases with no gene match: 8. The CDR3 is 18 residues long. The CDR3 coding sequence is TGCGCCAGCAGCTCGGACAGGGGAAAATCGTCTGGGGCCAACGTCCTGACTTTC. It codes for CASSSDRGKSSGANVLTF.

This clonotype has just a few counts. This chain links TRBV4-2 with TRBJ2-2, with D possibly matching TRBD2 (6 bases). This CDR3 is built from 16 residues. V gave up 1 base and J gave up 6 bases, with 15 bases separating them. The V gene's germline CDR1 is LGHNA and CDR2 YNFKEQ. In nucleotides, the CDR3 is TGTGCCAGCAGCCAAGGGAAGGCGGGAATGGCCGGGGAGCTGTTTTTT. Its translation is CASSQGKAGMAGELFF.

CDR3 in amino acids: CASSGGTSGGRGETQYF. For the CDR3, the DNA is TGTGCCAGCAGCGGGGGGACTAGCGGGGGGAGGGGAGAGACCCAGTACTTC. The V call is TRBV9, the J call TRBJ2-5, with 15 nucleotides matching TRBD2. The CDR3 consists of 17 residues. The germline CDR1 and CDR2 sequences are SGDLS and YYNGEE. V lost 3 bases to trimming and J lost 4 bases; unmatched junction nucleotides: 7.

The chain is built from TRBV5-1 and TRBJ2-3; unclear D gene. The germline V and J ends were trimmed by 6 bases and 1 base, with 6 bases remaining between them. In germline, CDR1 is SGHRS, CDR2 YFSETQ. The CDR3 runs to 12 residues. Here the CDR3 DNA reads TGCGCCAGCAAGGTCGGCACAGATACGCAGTATTTT. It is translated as CASKVGTDTQYF.

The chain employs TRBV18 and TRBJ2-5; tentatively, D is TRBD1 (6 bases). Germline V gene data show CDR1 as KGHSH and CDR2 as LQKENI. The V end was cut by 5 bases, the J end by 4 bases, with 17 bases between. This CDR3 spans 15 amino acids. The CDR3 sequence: CASSRDTTAGETQYF. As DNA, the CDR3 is TGTGCCAGCTCAAGGGACACCACGGCGGGAGAGACCCAGTACTTC.

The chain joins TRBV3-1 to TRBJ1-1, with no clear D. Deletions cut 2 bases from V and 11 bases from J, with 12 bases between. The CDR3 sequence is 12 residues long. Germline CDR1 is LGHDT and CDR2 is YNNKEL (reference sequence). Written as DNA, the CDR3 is TGTGCCAGCAGCCAAACATCCTTGGGGGCTTTCTTT. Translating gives CASSQTSLGAFF. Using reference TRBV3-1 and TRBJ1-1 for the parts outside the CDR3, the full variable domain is DTAVSQTPKYLVTQMGNDKSIKCEQNLGHDTMYWYKQDSKKFLKIMFSYNNKELIINETVPNRFSPKSPDKAHLNLHINSLELGDSAVYFCASSQTSLGAFFGQGTRLTVV.

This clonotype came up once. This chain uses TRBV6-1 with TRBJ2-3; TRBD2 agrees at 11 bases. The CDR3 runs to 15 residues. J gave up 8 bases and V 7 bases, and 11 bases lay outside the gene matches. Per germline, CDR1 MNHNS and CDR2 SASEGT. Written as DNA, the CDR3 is TGTGCCAGCACCGTAGCGGGGGGGAAGAGGGCTACGCAGTATTTT. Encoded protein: CASTVAGGKRATQYF.

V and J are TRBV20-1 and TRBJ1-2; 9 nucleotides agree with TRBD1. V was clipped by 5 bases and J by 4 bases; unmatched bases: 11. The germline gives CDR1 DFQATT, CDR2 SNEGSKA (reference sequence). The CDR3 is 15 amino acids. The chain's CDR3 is CSAGSGTGFGYGYTF. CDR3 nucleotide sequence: TGCAGTGCTGGCTCTGGGACAGGGTTTGGCTATGGCTACACCTTC.

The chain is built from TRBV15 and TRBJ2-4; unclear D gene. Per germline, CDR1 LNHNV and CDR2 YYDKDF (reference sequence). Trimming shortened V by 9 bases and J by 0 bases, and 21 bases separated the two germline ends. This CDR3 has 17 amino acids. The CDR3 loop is CATTSPTVAAAKNIQYF. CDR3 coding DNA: TGTGCCACGACCTCACCGACTGTGGCGGCAGCCAAAAACATTCAGTACTTC.

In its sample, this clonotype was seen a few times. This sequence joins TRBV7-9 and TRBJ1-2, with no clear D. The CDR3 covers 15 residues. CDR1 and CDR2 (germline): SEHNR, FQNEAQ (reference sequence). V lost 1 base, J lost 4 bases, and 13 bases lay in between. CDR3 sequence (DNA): TGTGCCAGCAGCTTAGTTACACCAGAAAGCTATGGCTACACCTTC. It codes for CASSLVTPESYGYTF.

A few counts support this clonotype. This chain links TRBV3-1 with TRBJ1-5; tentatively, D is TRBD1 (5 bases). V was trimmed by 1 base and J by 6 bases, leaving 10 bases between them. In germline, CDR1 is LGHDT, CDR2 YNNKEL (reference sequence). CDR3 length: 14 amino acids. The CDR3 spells CASSQGSQGQPQHF. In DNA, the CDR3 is TGTGCCAGCAGCCAAGGATCCCAGGGTCAGCCCCAGCATTTT.

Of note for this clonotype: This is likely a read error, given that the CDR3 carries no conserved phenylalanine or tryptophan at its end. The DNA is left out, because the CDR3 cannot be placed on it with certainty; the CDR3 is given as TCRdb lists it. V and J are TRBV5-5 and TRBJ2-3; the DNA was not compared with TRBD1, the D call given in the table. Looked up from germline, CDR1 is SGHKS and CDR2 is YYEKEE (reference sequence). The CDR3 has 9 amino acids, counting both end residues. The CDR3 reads CASSRKGTD.

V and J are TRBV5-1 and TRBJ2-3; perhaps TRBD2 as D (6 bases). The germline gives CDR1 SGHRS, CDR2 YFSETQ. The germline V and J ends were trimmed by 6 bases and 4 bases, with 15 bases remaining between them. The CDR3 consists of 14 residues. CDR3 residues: CASTRGPGADTQYF. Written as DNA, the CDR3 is TGCGCCAGCACCCGAGGACCGGGAGCAGATACGCAGTATTTT.

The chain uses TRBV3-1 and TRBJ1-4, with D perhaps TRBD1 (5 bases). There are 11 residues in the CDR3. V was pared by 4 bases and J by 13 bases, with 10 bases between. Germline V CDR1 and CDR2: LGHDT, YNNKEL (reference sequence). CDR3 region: CASSRGFILFF. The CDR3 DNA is TGTGCCAGCAGCCGGGGCTTTATACTGTTTTTT.

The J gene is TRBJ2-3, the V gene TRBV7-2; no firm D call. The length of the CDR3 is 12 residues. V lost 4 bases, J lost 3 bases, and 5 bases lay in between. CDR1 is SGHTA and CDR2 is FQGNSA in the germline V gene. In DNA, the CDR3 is TGTGCCAGCAGCTCTCAAACAGATACGCAGTATTTT. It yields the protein CASSSQTDTQYF.

This CDR3 is CAISDPGQNEKLFF. Written as DNA, the CDR3 is TGTGCCATCAGTGACCCGGGACAGAATGAAAAACTGTTTTTT. The chain combines TRBV10-3 with TRBJ1-4; 7 bases agree with TRBD1. The CDR3 sequence is 14 residues long. Germline CDR1 is ENHRY and CDR2 is SYGVKD. The trim removed 3 bases at V and 5 bases at J, leaving 3 bases unmatched.

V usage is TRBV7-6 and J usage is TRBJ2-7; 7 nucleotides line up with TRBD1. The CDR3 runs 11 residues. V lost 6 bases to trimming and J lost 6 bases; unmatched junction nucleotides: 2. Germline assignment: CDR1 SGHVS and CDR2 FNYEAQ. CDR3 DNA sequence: TGTGCCAGCAGACAGGGGTCCGAGCAGTACTTC. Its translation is CASRQGSEQYF.

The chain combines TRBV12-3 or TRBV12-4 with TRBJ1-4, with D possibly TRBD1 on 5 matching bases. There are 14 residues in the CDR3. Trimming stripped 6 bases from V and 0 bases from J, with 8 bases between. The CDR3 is CASRPGTTNEKLFF. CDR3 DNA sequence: TGTGCCAGCAGACCAGGGACAACTAATGAAAAACTGTTTTTT.

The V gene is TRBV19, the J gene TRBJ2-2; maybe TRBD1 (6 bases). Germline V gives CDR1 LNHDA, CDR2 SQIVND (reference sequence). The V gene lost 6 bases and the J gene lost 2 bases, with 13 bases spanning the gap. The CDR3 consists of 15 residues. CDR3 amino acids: CASSRAQGNTGELFF. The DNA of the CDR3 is TGTGCCAGTAGCCGGGCACAGGGAAACACCGGGGAGCTGTTTTTT.